The next 26 T cell receptor beta chains were all read from a single sample in a study of T cells in localized non-small cell lung cancer. Produced via immunoSEQ multiplex PCR; TCRdb's table is partial and in-frame only. The sample carries about 78,000 clones, roughly 81% recorded once. The sample consisted of peripheral blood, taken before any cancer treatment. The receptors were gathered from a man aged 35 to 70 with stage I lung adenocarcinoma.

The rearrangement links TRBV9 to TRBJ2-3; unclear D gene. Germline V gene lookup returns CDR1 SGDLS and CDR2 YYNGEE. The CDR3 covers 13 residues. V lost 2 bases to trimming and J lost 2 bases, with 6 bases between them. In DNA form, the CDR3 reads TGTGCCAGCAGCGTTGTGGCCACAGATACGCAGTATTTT. This sequence encodes CASSVVATDTQYF.

The chain has TRBV4-1 and TRBJ1-2; 8 nucleotides match TRBD1. Per the germline V gene, CDR1 is MGHRA and CDR2 is YSYEKL. CDR3 length equals 15 residues. V dropped 4 bases and J dropped 4; count of bases not matched to a gene: 8. The CDR3 nucleotides are TGCGCCAGCAGCCCTGGGACAGGAAGGGCCTATGGCTACACCTTC. Translation: CASSPGTGRAYGYTF.

This clone showed up just a few times. This chain links TRBV11-3 with TRBJ1-1; D ambiguous. Deletions cut 3 bases from V and 3 bases from J, with 8 bases between. Germline lookup yields CDR1 SGHNT and CDR2 YENEEA. The CDR3 has 13 amino acids. Written as DNA, the CDR3 is TGTGCCAGCAGCTTGTTACGGGACACTGAAGCTTTCTTT. Its translation: CASSLLRDTEAFF.

The chain joins TRBV6-6 to TRBJ1-3; D gene ambiguous. Per germline, CDR1 MNHNY and CDR2 SVGAGI (reference sequence). The CDR3 spans 13 residues. The V end was cut by 6 bases, the J end by 2 bases, with 8 bases between. CDR3: CASRPLAGNTIYF. CDR3 DNA: TGTGCCAGCAGACCTCTGGCTGGAAACACCATATATTTT.

The table lists this clone with a count of one. The chain links TRBV7-9 to TRBJ2-4; D perhaps matches TRBD1 (6 bases). CDR3 length equals 14 residues. Germline CDR1 SEHNR, CDR2 FQNEAQ (reference sequence). Trimming pared 4 bases from V and 2 bases from J, leaving 9 bases between. In DNA, the CDR3 is TGTGCCAGCAGCTCCACAGGGACCAAAAACATTCAGTACTTC. Translated, it gives CASSSTGTKNIQYF.

The V gene is TRBV30, the J gene TRBJ2-7; TRBD2 matches at 8 bases. The CDR3 is 15 residues long. CDR1 is GTSNPN and CDR2 is SVGIG in the germline V gene (reference sequence). V dropped 3 bases and J dropped 0; count of bases not matched to a gene: 7. The CDR3 is CAWSHGRVSSYEQYF. CDR3 DNA: TGTGCCTGGAGCCACGGGAGGGTTAGCTCCTACGAGCAGTACTTC.

V gene TRBV30 combines with J gene TRBJ2-1; 10 nucleotides line up with TRBD2. V trimming: 2 bases; J trimming: 8 bases; junction bases outside the gene matches: 6. Germline CDR1 GTSNPN, CDR2 SVGIG (reference sequence). This CDR3 is 14 amino acids long. The CDR3 sequence is CAWSLLAGRDEQFF. CDR3 DNA sequence: TGTGCCTGGAGTCTACTAGCGGGGAGGGATGAGCAGTTCTTC.

The chain carries TRBV18 and TRBJ1-6; D is ambiguous. The CDR3 loop spans 13 amino acids. From germline, CDR1 is KGHSH and CDR2 LQKENI. Trimming removed 4 bases at V and 7 bases at J, with 8 bases between. CDR3 loop: CASSRGTNSPLHF. CDR3 DNA: TGTGCCAGCTCACGAGGAACAAATTCACCCCTCCACTTT.

The V gene is TRBV9, the J gene TRBJ2-3; 9 bases line up with TRBD1. There are 16 residues in the CDR3. Germline values: CDR1 SGDLS, CDR2 YYNGEE. Trimming at V came to 0 bases and at J to 0 bases, leaving 2 bases not matched to a gene. The CDR3 DNA reads as TGTGCCAGCAGCGTAGCGGGACAGGGTAGCACAGATACGCAGTATTTT. This encodes CASSVAGQGSTDTQYF.

This clone appeared once. The V call is TRBV18, the J call TRBJ1-1; possible D gene TRBD1, 6 bases. The CDR3 sequence is 14 residues long. V gave up 1 base and J gave up 8 bases, with 14 bases separating them. The germline V gene encodes CDR1 KGHSH and CDR2 LQKENI. The CDR3 bases are TGTGCCAGCTCACCACTTTCCAGGGGAGGAGAAGCTTTCTTT. It encodes CASSPLSRGGEAFF.

This clone was observed a few times. The genes are TRBV2 and TRBJ1-1; D perhaps matches TRBD1 (5 bases). This CDR3 is 13 amino acids long. V shed 6 bases and J shed 1 base, with 9 bases lying between them. Germline CDR1 reads SNHLY; CDR2 reads FYNNEI. CDR3 sequence: CASRDQGNTEAFF. CDR3 in DNA: TGTGCCAGCAGGGATCAGGGGAACACTGAAGCTTTCTTT.

This chain connects TRBV7-3 to TRBJ2-2; TRBD2 matches at 9 bases. The CDR3 runs 13 residues. With 5 bases clipped from V and 8 bases from J, the junction kept 3 bases outside the gene matches. The germline V gene encodes CDR1 SGHTA and CDR2 FQGTGA. The CDR3 bases are TGTGCCAGCAGCCGCGGACTAGCGGGGGAGCTGTTTTTT. Its translation: CASSRGLAGELFF. The whole variable domain, filled in from reference TRBV7-3 and TRBJ2-2, reads GAGVSQTPSNKVTEKGKYVELRCDPISGHTALYWYRQSLGQGPEFLIYFQGTGAADDSGLPNDRFFAVRPEGSVSTLKIQRTERGDSAVYLCASSRGLAGELFFGEGSRLTVL.

This clone was picked up one time. The chain combines TRBV19 with TRBJ1-5, with 9 bases fitting TRBD1. Trimming took 6 bases from V and 7 from J; bases not matched to a gene: 13. CDR1 and CDR2 (germline): LNHDA, SQIVND (reference sequence). The CDR3 has 16 residues. CDR3 residues: CASSLWDRDVRQPQHF. In nucleotides, the CDR3 is TGTGCCAGTAGCCTATGGGACAGGGACGTCAGACAGCCCCAGCATTTT.

The J gene is TRBJ2-3, the V gene TRBV7-9; D not certain. Trimming took 6 bases from V and 3 from J, leaving 16 bases between them. Per the germline V gene, CDR1 is SEHNR and CDR2 is FQNEAQ (reference sequence). The CDR3 has 15 residues. CDR3 loop: CASSLLLPGTDTQYF. DNA for the CDR3: TGTGCCAGCAGTTTACTCCTCCCCGGGACAGATACGCAGTATTTT.

In DNA, the CDR3 is TGTGCCAGCAGCCAAGGGTGGAGGGCCAACTATGGCTACACCTTC. Its translation: CASSQGWRANYGYTF. J is TRBJ1-2 and V is TRBV7-9; D gene unclear. Germline lookup yields CDR1 SEHNR and CDR2 FQNEAQ (reference sequence). Trimming pared 5 bases from V and 2 bases from J, leaving 15 bases between. The CDR3 runs to 15 residues. The whole variable domain, filled in from reference TRBV7-9 and TRBJ1-2, reads DTGVSQNPRHKITKRGQNVTFRCDPISEHNRLYWYRQTLGQGPEFLTYFQNEAQLEKSRLLSDRFSAERPKGSFSTLEIQRTEQGDSAMYLCASSQGWRANYGYTFGSGTRLTVV.

In this sample, this clone turned up a few times. J is TRBJ2-1 and V is TRBV5-4; either TRBD1 or TRBD2 may supply D (6 bases each). V lost 6 bases and J lost 4, with 20 bases in between. Germline V lookup: CDR1 SGHNT, CDR2 YYREEE (reference sequence). The CDR3 consists of 16 residues. The CDR3 DNA reads as TGTGCCAGCACCAAAACCGGGGGCTACTTATACAATGAGCAGTTCTTC. It is translated as CASTKTGGYLYNEQFF.

The V gene is TRBV2, the J gene TRBJ2-7; D possibly corresponds to TRBD2 (6 bases). CDR3 length: 16 residues. V was pared by 0 bases and J by 2 bases, with 14 bases between. Looked up from germline, CDR1 is SNHLY and CDR2 is FYNNEI. The CDR3 DNA sequence: TGTGCCAGCAGTGAAGCGTCTGGGGGGAACCCCTACGAGCAGTACTTC. It codes for CASSEASGGNPYEQYF.

A note on this clone: This may be a read error: a much more frequent sequence differs by one nucleotide. The V call is TRBV20-1, the J call TRBJ2-5; no firm D call. The CDR3 runs 11 residues. The germline gives CDR1 DFQATT, CDR2 SNEGSKA (reference sequence). The CDR3 is CSASPKETRYF. CDR3 coding DNA: TGCAGTGCTAGCCCTAAAGAGACCCGGTACTTC.

The chain links TRBV7-8 to TRBJ1-2; 9 nucleotides line up with TRBD1. The CDR3 totals 16 residues. The germline gives CDR1 SGHVS, CDR2 FQNEAQ. V was pared by 5 bases and J by 0 bases, with 7 bases of the junction left unmatched. CDR3 sequence: CASSLTGQGTNYGYTF. CDR3 bases: TGTGCCAGCAGCCTGACGGGACAGGGAACTAACTATGGCTACACCTTC.

The chain recombines TRBV2 with TRBJ2-2; the D call may be TRBD1 or TRBD2 (7 bases each). This CDR3 has 15 amino acids. The V and J ends lost 6 bases and 3 bases respectively, with 14 bases between them. Germline V gene lookup returns CDR1 SNHLY and CDR2 FYNNEI. Written as DNA, the CDR3 is TGTGCCAGCAGGCCGGCAGGGGGGGACACCGGGGAGCTGTTTTTT. It translates to CASRPAGGDTGELFF.

This chain uses TRBV9 with TRBJ2-5; 12 positions agree with TRBD2. The V segment lost 4 bases and the J segment 4 bases; nucleotides outside the gene matches: 8. The length of the CDR3 is 16 residues. Germline V gene sequence: CDR1 SGDLS, CDR2 YYNGEE. The CDR3 reads CASSPRTSGMGETQYF. CDR3 coding DNA: TGTGCCAGCAGCCCTCGGACTAGCGGGATGGGAGAGACCCAGTACTTC.

The V and J genes are TRBV29-1 and TRBJ2-1; 8 nucleotides match TRBD1. This CDR3 has 15 amino acids. CDR1 SQVTM and CDR2 ANQGSEA come from the germline V gene. The trim removed 0 bases at V and 10 bases at J, leaving 11 bases unmatched. CDR3 nucleotide sequence: TGCAGCGTTGAAGATATCAGGGGGCGACAATGGGAGCAGTTCTTC. Translated: CSVEDIRGRQWEQFF.

The chain has TRBV28 and TRBJ2-3; the match to TRBD1 covers 9 bases. This CDR3 comprises 16 residues. V lost 4 bases and J lost 0; bases outside the gene matches: 5. Germline CDR1 and CDR2: MDHEN and SYDVKM. CDR3 in DNA: TGTGCCAGCAGTTCCCCCGGGACAGGGAGCACAGATACGCAGTATTTT. Translation gives CASSSPGTGSTDTQYF.

The chain carries TRBV7-2 and TRBJ1-6; D is unresolved. Trimming took 5 bases from V and 6 from J, leaving 5 bases between them. CDR1 is SGHTA, CDR2 FQGNSA, per germline. This CDR3 is 12 amino acids long. The CDR3 reads CASSRPNSPLHF. Written as DNA, the CDR3 is TGTGCCAGCAGCCGCCCTAATTCACCCCTCCACTTT.

The V and J genes are TRBV7-2 and TRBJ2-5; D gene uncertain. Germline V gene sequence: CDR1 SGHTA, CDR2 FQGNSA. The V end was cut by 2 bases, the J end by 7 bases, with 14 bases between. CDR3 size: 14 residues. CDR3 loop: CASSLRQSERTQYF. In nucleotides, the CDR3 is TGTGCCAGCAGCTTAAGGCAATCGGAAAGGACCCAGTACTTC.

The chain combines TRBV27 with TRBJ1-2; maybe TRBD1 (5 bases). Germline lookup yields CDR1 MNHEY and CDR2 SMNVEV (reference sequence). This CDR3 comprises 14 residues. Trimming pared 3 bases from V and 6 bases from J, leaving 14 bases between. The CDR3 nucleotides read TGTGCCAGCAGTTTCAACGGCCTGGGGGATGGCTACACCTTC. Its protein product is CASSFNGLGDGYTF.